A single sample is the source of the 4 T cell receptor beta chains below, sequenced in a study of cytomegalovirus exposure and HLA in healthy donors. PCR primers comprised 60 Vbeta and 13 Jbeta primers. TCRdb's table, derived via immunoSEQ multiplex PCR, lists solely in-frame clones and lacks some. The sample gives about 77,000 clones, 75% to 80% of which show up once; 3% to 3.5% is in the top ten. The sequenced sample was PBMCs. These receptors all stem from a man aged 40-55 years in good health and CMV-seronegative.

This clone was picked up one time. The chain combines TRBV5-4 with TRBJ1-4, with D perhaps TRBD1 (6 bases). Germline CDR1 reads SGHNT; CDR2 reads YYREEE (reference sequence). Trimming pared 7 bases from V and 8 bases from J, leaving 18 bases between. The CDR3 totals 14 residues. The CDR3 nucleotides are TGTGCCAGCCAAGGTCGGGGGGCAGGGGAAAAACTGTTTTTT. It is translated as CASQGRGAGEKLFF.

The V and J genes are TRBV9 and TRBJ2-7, with a weak D call TRBD1 (6 bases). Trimming stripped 0 bases from V and 6 bases from J, with 16 bases between. This CDR3 contains 15 residues. Per germline, CDR1 SGDLS and CDR2 YYNGEE. In nucleotides, the CDR3 is TGTGCCAGCAGCGTAGAGGGCCAGGGGCCCCGCGAGCAGTACTTC. This sequence encodes CASSVEGQGPREQYF.

There are a few counts of this clone. The chain couples TRBV5-6 to TRBJ2-5; D might be TRBD1 (6 bases). Trimming stripped 3 bases from V and 4 bases from J, with 10 bases between. Germline CDR1 is SGHDT and CDR2 is YYEEEE. There are 13 residues in the CDR3. The CDR3 sequence is CASSYGQRETQYF. The CDR3 bases are TGTGCCAGCAGCTACGGACAGCGAGAGACCCAGTACTTC. The full variable domain, its missing parts supplied by reference TRBV5-6 and TRBJ2-5, is DAGVTQSPTHLIKTRGQQVTLRCSPKSGHDTVSWYQQALGQGPQFIFQYYEEEERQRGNFPDRFSGHQFPNYSSELNVNALLLGDSALYLCASSYGQRETQYFGPGTRLLVL.

The chain uses TRBV29-1 and TRBJ2-3, with a possible D match to TRBD1 (6 bases). From germline, CDR1 is SQVTM and CDR2 ANQGSEA. Trimming left V 4 bases short and J 3 bases short, with 14 bases between. The CDR3 is 14 residues long. The CDR3 coding sequence is TGCAGCGTTGTTCAGCGACAGGTAACAGATACGCAGTATTTT. It yields the protein CSVVQRQVTDTQYF.